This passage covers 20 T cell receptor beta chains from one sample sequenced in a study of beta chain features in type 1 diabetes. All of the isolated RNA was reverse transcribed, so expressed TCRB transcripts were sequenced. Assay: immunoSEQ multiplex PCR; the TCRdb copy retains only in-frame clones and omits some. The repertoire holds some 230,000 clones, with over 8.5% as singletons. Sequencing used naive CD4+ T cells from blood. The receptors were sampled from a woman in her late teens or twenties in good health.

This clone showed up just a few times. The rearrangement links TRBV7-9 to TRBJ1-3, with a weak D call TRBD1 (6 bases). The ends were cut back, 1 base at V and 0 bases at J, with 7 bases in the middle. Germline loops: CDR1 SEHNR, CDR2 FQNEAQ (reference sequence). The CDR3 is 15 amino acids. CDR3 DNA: TGTGCCAGCAGCTTAGGGACAGCCTCTGGAAACACCATATATTTT. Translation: CASSLGTASGNTIYF.

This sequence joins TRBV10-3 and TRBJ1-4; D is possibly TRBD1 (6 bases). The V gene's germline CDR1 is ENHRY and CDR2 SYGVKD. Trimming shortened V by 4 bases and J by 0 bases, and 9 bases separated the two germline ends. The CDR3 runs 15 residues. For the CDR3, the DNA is TGTGCCATCAGTGCCGGACAGACAACTAATGAAAAACTGTTTTTT. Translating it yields CAISAGQTTNEKLFF.

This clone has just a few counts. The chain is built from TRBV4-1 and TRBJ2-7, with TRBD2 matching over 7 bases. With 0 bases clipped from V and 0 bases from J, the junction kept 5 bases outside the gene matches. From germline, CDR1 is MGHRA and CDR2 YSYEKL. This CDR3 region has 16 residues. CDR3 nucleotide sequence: TGCGCCAGCAGCCAAGATGGGAGGGTAGTCTCCTACGAGCAGTACTTC. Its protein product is CASSQDGRVVSYEQYF.

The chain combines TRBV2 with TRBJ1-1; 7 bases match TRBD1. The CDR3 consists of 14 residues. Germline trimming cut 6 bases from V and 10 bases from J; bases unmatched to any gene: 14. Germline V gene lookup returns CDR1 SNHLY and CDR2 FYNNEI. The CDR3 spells CASSWDSQVVGAFF. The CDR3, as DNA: TGTGCCAGCAGCTGGGACAGTCAGGTGGTGGGAGCTTTCTTT.

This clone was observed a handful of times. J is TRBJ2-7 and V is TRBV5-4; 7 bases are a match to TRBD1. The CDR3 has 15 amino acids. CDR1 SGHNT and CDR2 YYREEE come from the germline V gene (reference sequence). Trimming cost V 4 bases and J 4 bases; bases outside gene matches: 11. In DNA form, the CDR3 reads TGTGCCAGCAGCCGACCCGGGACAGCGATTTACGAGCAGTACTTC. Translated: CASSRPGTAIYEQYF. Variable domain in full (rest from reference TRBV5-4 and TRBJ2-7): ETGVTQSPTHLIKTRGQQVTLRCSSQSGHNTVSWYQQALGQGPQFIFQYYREEENGRGNFPPRFSGLQFPNYSSELNVNALELDDSALYLCASSRPGTAIYEQYFGPGTRLTVT.

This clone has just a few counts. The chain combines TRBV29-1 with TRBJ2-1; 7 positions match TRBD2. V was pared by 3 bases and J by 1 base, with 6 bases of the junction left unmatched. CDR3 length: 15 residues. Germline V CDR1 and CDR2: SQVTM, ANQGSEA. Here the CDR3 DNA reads TGCAGCGTTGAGAGGGACTACCGATCCTACAATGAGCAGTTCTTC. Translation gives CSVERDYRSYNEQFF.

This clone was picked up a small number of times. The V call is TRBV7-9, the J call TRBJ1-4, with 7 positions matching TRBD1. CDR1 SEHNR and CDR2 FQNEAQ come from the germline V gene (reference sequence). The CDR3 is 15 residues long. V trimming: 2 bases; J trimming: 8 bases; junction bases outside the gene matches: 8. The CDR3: CASSLNVGGGEKLFF. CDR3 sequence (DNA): TGTGCCAGCAGCTTAAATGTAGGGGGCGGCGAAAAACTGTTTTTT. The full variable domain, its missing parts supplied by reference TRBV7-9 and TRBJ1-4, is DTGVSQNPRHKITKRGQNVTFRCDPISEHNRLYWYRQTLGQGPEFLTYFQNEAQLEKSRLLSDRFSAERPKGSFSTLEIQRTEQGDSAMYLCASSLNVGGGEKLFFGSGTQLSVL.

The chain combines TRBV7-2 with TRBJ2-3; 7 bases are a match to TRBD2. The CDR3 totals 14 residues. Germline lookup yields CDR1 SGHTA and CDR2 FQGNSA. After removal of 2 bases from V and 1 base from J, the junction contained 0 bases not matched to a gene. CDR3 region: CASSLRGGTDTQYF. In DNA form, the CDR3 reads TGTGCCAGCAGCTTACGGGGGGGCACAGATACGCAGTATTTT.

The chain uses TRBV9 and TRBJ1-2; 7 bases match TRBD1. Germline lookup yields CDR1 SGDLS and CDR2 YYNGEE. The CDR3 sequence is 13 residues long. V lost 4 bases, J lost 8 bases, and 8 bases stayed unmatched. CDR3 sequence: CASSPEGAGGYTF. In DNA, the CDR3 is TGTGCCAGCAGCCCCGAGGGGGCGGGGGGCTACACCTTC.

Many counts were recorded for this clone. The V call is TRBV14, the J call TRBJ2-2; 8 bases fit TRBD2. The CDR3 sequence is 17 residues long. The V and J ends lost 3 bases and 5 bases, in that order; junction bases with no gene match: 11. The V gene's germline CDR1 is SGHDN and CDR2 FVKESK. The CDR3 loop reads CASSHLKGLGRTGELFF. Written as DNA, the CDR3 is TGTGCCAGCAGCCACCTTAAGGGACTAGGAAGGACCGGGGAGCTGTTTTTT.

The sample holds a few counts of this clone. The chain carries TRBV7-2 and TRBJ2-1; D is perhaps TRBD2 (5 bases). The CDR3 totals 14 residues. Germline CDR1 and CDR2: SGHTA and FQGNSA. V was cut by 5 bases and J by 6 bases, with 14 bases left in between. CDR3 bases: TGTGCCAGCAGCCTGAGAGGTGGAGGCAATGAGCAGTTCTTC. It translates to CASSLRGGGNEQFF.

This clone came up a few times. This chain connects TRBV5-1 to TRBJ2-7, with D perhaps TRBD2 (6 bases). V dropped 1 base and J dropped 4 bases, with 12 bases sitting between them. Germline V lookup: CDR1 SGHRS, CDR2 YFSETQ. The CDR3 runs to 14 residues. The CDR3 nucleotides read TGCGCCAGCAGCTTGAGGGGAGGTGGGTACGAGCAGTACTTC. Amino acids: CASSLRGGGYEQYF.

The CDR3 loop reads CASSSSGQGNYGYTF. The CDR3 bases are TGTGCCAGCAGCTCTTCCGGACAGGGGAACTATGGCTACACCTTC. The chain is built from TRBV7-9 and TRBJ1-2; 9 bases are a match to TRBD1. Germline trimming cut 4 bases from V and 2 bases from J; bases unmatched to any gene: 5. The germline gives CDR1 SEHNR, CDR2 FQNEAQ (reference sequence). CDR3 length equals 15 residues.

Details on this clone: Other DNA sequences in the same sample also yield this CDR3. The CDR3 here is CASSVAGNTEAFF. In DNA form, the CDR3 reads TGTGCCAGCAGCGTAGCGGGGAACACTGAAGCTTTCTTT. The rearrangement uses TRBV9 and TRBJ1-1; no definite D call. The V gene lost 0 bases and the J gene lost 1 base, with 4 bases spanning the gap. The CDR3 runs to 13 residues. Germline V gene lookup returns CDR1 SGDLS and CDR2 YYNGEE. The whole variable domain, remainder taken from reference TRBV9 and TRBJ1-1, is DSGVTQTPKHLITATGQRVTLRCSPRSGDLSVYWYQQSLDQGLQFLIQYYNGEERAKGNILERFSAQQFPDLHSELNLSSLELGDSALYFCASSVAGNTEAFFGQGTRLTVV.

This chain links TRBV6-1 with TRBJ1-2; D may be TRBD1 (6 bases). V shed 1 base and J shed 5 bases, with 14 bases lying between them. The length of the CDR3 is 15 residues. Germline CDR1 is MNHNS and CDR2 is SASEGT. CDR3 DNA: TGTGCCAGCAGTGAAGGGTGGGGCAGGGGATATGGCTACACCTTC. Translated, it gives CASSEGWGRGYGYTF.

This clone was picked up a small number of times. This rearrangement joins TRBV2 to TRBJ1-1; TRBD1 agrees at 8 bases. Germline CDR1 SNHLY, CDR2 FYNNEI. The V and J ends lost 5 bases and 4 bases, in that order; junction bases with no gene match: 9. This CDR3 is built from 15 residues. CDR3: CASSTQGGVVTEAFF. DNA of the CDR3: TGTGCCAGCAGTACACAGGGGGGAGTGGTCACTGAAGCTTTCTTT.

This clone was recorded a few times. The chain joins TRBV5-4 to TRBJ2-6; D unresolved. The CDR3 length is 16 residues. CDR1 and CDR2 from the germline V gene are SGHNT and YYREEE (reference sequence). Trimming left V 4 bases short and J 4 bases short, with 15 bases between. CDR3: CASSNSYGYGANVLTF. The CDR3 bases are TGTGCCAGCAGCAACTCCTACGGGTACGGGGCCAACGTCCTGACTTTC.

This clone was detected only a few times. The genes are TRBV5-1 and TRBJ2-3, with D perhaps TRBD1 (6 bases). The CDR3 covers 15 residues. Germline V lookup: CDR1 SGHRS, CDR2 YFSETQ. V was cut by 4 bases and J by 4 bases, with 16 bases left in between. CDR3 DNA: TGCGCCAGCAGCGGATTTACAGGGCCCCCAGATACGCAGTATTTT. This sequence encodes CASSGFTGPPDTQYF.

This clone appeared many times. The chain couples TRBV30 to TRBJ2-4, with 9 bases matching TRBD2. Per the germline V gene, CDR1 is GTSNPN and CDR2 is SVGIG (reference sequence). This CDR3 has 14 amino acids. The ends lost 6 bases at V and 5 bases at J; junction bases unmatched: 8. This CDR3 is CACLAGVLENIQYF. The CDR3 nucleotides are TGTGCCTGCTTAGCGGGAGTCCTCGAAAACATTCAGTACTTC.

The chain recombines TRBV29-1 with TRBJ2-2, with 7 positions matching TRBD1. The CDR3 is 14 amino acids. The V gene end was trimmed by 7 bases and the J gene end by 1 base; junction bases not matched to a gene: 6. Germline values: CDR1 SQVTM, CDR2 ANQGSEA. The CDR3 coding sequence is TGCAGCGCGAGGACAGGTGTGAACACCGGGGAGCTGTTTTTT. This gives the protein CSARTGVNTGELFF.